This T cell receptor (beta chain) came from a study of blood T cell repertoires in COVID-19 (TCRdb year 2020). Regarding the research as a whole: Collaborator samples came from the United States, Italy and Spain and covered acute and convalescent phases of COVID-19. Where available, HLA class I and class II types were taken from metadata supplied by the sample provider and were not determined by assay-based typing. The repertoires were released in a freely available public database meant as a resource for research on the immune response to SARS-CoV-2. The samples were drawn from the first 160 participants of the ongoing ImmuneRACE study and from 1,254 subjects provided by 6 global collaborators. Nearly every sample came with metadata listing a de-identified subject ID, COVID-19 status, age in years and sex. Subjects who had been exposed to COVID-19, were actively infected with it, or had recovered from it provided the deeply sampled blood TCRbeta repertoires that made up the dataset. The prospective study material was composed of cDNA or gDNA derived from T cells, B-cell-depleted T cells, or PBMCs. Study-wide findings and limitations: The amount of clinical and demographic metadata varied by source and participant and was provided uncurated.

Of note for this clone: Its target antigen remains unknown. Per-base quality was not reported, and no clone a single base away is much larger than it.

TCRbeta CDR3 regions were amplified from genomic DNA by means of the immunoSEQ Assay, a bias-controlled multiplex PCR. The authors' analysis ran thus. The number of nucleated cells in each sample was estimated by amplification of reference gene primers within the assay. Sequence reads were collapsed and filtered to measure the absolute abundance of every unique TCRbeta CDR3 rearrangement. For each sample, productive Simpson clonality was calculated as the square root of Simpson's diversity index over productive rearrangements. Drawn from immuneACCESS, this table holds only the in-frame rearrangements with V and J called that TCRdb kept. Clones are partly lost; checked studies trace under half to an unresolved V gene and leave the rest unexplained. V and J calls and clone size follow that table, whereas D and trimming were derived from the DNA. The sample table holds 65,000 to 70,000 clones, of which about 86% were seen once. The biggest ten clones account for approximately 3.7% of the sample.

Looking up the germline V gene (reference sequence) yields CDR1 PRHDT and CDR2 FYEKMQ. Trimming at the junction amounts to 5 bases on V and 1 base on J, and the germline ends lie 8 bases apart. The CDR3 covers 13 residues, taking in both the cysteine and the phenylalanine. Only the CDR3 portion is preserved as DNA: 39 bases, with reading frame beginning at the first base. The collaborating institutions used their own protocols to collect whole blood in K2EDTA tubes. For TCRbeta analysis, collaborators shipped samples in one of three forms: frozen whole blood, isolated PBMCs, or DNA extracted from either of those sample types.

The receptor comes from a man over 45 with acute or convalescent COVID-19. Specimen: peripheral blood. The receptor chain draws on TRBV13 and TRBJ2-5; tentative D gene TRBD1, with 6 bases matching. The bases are TGTGCCAGCAGCCAGGACAGCCAAGAGACCCAGTACTTC. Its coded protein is CASSQDSQETQYF. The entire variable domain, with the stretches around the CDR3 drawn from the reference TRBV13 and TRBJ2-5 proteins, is AAGVIQSPRHLIKEKRETATLKCYPIPRHDTVYWYQQGPGQDPQFLISFYEKMQSDKGSIPDRFSAQQFSDYHSELNMSSLELGDSALYFCASSQDSQETQYFGPGTRLLVL.